The 15 T cell receptor beta chains below come from one sample, sequenced in a study of OX40 agonist ivuxolimab in advanced cancers. The data were produced by immunoSEQ multiplex PCR, yet TCRdb's version contains in-frame clones alone and is incomplete. The table has around 82,000 clones, around 88% seen once. Here the sequenced sample was CD4+ or CD8+ T cells sorted from blood, taken in a trial of the OX40 agonist ivuxolimab. The receptors were gathered from an adult with an advanced solid tumor such as melanoma, head and neck, liver or kidney cancer.

The chain couples TRBV30 to TRBJ2-3; D gene uncertain. The germline gives CDR1 GTSNPN, CDR2 SVGIG (reference sequence). The CDR3 is 16 residues long. Trimming shortened V by 1 base and J by 0 bases, and 14 bases separated the two germline ends. Here the CDR3 reads CAWSGLTGRSTDTQYF. In DNA form, the CDR3 reads TGTGCCTGGAGTGGATTAACGGGCCGAAGCACAGATACGCAGTATTTT. The full variable domain, in which reference TRBV30 and TRBJ2-3 provide the parts outside the CDR3, is SQTIHQWPATLVQPVGSPLSLECTVEGTSNPNLYWYRQAAGRGLQLLFYSVGIGQISSEVPQNLSASRPQDRQFILSSKKLLLSDSGFYLCAWSGLTGRSTDTQYFGPGTRLTVL.

Here the CDR3 reads CASGRSRYNEQFF. The CDR3 nucleotides read TGTGCTTCCGGAAGGTCCAGGTACAATGAGCAGTTCTTC. This sequence joins TRBV30 and TRBJ2-1; D gene uncertain. The CDR3 is 13 residues long. CDR1 is GTSNPN, CDR2 SVGIG, per germline (reference sequence).

The genes are TRBV5-1 and TRBJ2-3; TRBD2 agrees at 7 bases. Germline CDR1 is SGHRS and CDR2 is YFSETQ. This CDR3 contains 13 residues. V lost 3 bases, J lost 6 bases, and 4 bases stayed unmatched. CDR3 in amino acids: CASSSGLDDTQYF. The CDR3 region has the DNA TGCGCCAGCAGCTCCGGACTAGATGATACGCAGTATTTT.

V is TRBV5-4 and J is TRBJ2-7; 9 nucleotides match TRBD2. Losses at the gene ends were 0 bases for V and 2 bases for J; bases not matched to a gene: 3. CDR3 size: 15 residues. In germline, CDR1 is SGHNT, CDR2 YYREEE (reference sequence). The CDR3 region has the DNA TGTGCCAGCAGCTTGGAGCTAGCGGGGACCTACGAGCAGTACTTC. It yields the protein CASSLELAGTYEQYF.

The V gene is TRBV18, the J gene TRBJ2-7; no reliable D call. The germline CDR1 and CDR2 sequences are KGHSH and LQKENI. Trimming removed 0 bases from V and 0 bases from J, with 12 bases in between. The CDR3 has 16 residues. CDR3 in amino acids: CASSPPSPGISYEQYF. CDR3 DNA sequence: TGTGCCAGCTCACCACCGAGCCCCGGAATCTCCTACGAGCAGTACTTC.

The chain carries TRBV13 and TRBJ2-7; 8 nucleotides align to TRBD2. CDR1 and CDR2 from the germline V gene are PRHDT and FYEKMQ (reference sequence). This CDR3 comprises 13 residues. V gave up 5 bases and J gave up 3 bases; unmatched junction bases: 3. The CDR3 sequence is CASSHLAGYEQYF. CDR3 sequence (DNA): TGTGCCAGCAGCCACCTAGCGGGCTACGAGCAGTACTTC.

The rearrangement joins TRBV28 to TRBJ2-7; unclear D gene. Between the trimmed V and J ends, which lost 4 bases and 10 bases, there was a span of 11 bases. CDR1 is MDHEN and CDR2 is SYDVKM in the germline V gene. The CDR3 totals 11 residues. This chain's CDR3 is CASSSPGTQYF. The CDR3 DNA reads as TGTGCCAGCAGTTCCCCAGGAACTCAGTACTTC.

This CDR3 is CASSLGGAQETQYF. The CDR3 DNA sequence: TGTGCCAGCAGCCTGGGGGGGGCCCAAGAGACCCAGTACTTC. The V call is TRBV11-3, the J call TRBJ2-5; the D gene is possibly TRBD2 (7 bases). Germline lookup yields CDR1 SGHNT and CDR2 YENEEA. CDR3 length equals 14 residues. The V and J ends lost 5 bases and 1 base respectively, with 11 bases between them.

The CDR3 nucleotides are TGTGCCAGTAGTATCGCGACAGGGGGCACTTCTTTGCCCTATGGCTACACCTTC. Translated, it gives CASSIATGGTSLPYGYTF. The J gene is TRBJ1-2, the V gene TRBV19, with TRBD1 identical over 10 bases. Germline V lookup: CDR1 LNHDA, CDR2 SQIVND (reference sequence). CDR3 length equals 18 residues. The V segment lost 3 bases and the J segment 4 bases; nucleotides outside the gene matches: 14.

The rearrangement joins TRBV7-9 to TRBJ1-2; no firm D call. Germline-derived CDR1 and CDR2 are SEHNR and FQNEAQ (reference sequence). CDR3 size: 13 residues. The germline V and J ends were trimmed by 2 bases and 0 bases, with 4 bases remaining between them. The CDR3 loop is CASSLNSNYGYTF. In nucleotides, the CDR3 is TGTGCCAGCAGCTTAAACTCTAACTATGGCTACACCTTC.

CDR3 nucleotide sequence: TGCGCCAGCAGTCACCGCTACAGGGGGGCGTCCTACGAGCAGTACTTC. This codes for CASSHRYRGASYEQYF. The rearrangement uses TRBV23-1 and TRBJ2-7; 8 bases agree with TRBD1. TRBV23-1 is known as an ORF, though its function is uncertain. The CDR3 totals 16 residues. V lost 3 bases and J lost 1; bases outside the gene matches: 8.

This clone was recorded only once. This rearrangement joins TRBV11-2 to TRBJ2-1, with 7 bases identical to TRBD2. The CDR3 length is 15 residues. CDR1 is SGHAT, CDR2 FQNNGV, per germline. The V segment lost 3 bases and the J segment 8 bases; nucleotides outside the gene matches: 10. The DNA of the CDR3 is TGTGCCAGCAGCTTGAATTGGCGGGGGATTGATGAGCAGTTCTTC. Translation: CASSLNWRGIDEQFF.

This clone was seen a single time. The chain links TRBV6-5 to TRBJ1-4, with D tentatively TRBD1 (6 bases). CDR1 is MNHEY and CDR2 is SVGAGI in the germline V gene. V lost 6 bases to trimming and J lost 6 bases, with 11 bases between them. This CDR3 is built from 13 residues. This chain's CDR3 is CASSLGGYEKLFF. The CDR3 DNA follows: TGTGCCAGCAGCCTTGGGGGCTATGAAAAACTGTTTTTT.

This rearrangement joins TRBV4-3 to TRBJ2-3; D gene uncertain. The CDR3 is 15 amino acids. V gave up 1 base and J gave up 2 bases, with 10 bases separating them. Germline CDR1 is LGHNA and CDR2 is YSLEER. The CDR3 is CASSQGIMHTDTQYF. The DNA of the CDR3 is TGCGCCAGCAGCCAAGGCATCATGCACACAGATACGCAGTATTTT.

The rearrangement uses TRBV7-9 and TRBJ2-3; TRBD2 matches 9 bases. The length of the CDR3 is 14 residues. V shed 3 bases, J shed 5 bases, and the junction held 3 bases outside the gene matches. CDR1 and CDR2 from the germline V gene are SEHNR and FQNEAQ (reference sequence). CDR3 coding DNA: TGTGCCAGCAGCTTCGGACTAGCGATAGATACGCAGTATTTT. Translation gives CASSFGLAIDTQYF.